This TCR beta chain was sequenced during a study of radiotherapy plus CTLA-4 blockade in lung cancer. Measured with immunoSEQ multiplex PCR; TCRdb has only the in-frame clones, and not every one. The data hold about 45,000 clones, with almost 65% observed a single time. Notes on this clone: Its antigen is not known.

Trimming removed 1 base from V and 0 bases from J, with 13 bases in between. In germline, CDR1 is MGHRA, CDR2 YSYEKL. This CDR3 comprises 16 residues. Study-wide results and limits: Blood TCR clones of tumor origin expanded after radiotherapy plus ipilimumab.

The sequence was collected from a human donor with non-small cell lung cancer who had a partial response to radiotherapy plus ipilimumab. The rearrangement joins TRBV4-1 to TRBJ2-7; possibly TRBD2 for D (5 bases). Sequencing was performed on peripheral blood, taken from a patient treated with radiotherapy plus ipilimumab. In DNA, the CDR3 is TGCGCCAGCAGCCAAGGGGCCCGTCGGGGCTCCTACGAGCAGTACTTC. Protein: CASSQGARRGSYEQYF.